This T cell receptor (beta chain) was captured by sequencing in a study of T cells in Graves' hyperthyroidism and ophthalmopathy (dated 2019 in TCRdb). Study-level background: Peripheral blood was collected at initial diagnosis, before any treatment. A discovery cohort of approximately 100 patients, about 43 with Graves' ophthalmopathy and approximately 55 with stable Graves' hyperthyroidism, was used to find distinguishing TCR V-J signatures. The approximately 90 discovery patients were randomly split 7:3 into training and test sets. Thyroid tissue and blood T-cell repertoires from roughly six Graves' hyperthyroidism patients were also compared in the study. After sampling, hyperthyroidism patients received methimazole starting at 30 mg daily, and ophthalmopathy patients received high-dose intravenous methylprednisolone. Whether ophthalmopathy could be predicted prospectively was tested in an independent validation cohort made up of under 20 hyperthyroidism patients plus 17 patients who later progressed to ophthalmopathy. The paper describes TCR Vbeta CDR3 sequencing of some 130 peripheral blood samples, made up of some 40 ophthalmopathy patients, approximately 76 hyperthyroidism patients and 17 progressor patients. Overall study outcomes, separate from this receptor: Sample size was not statistically predetermined, and blinding of investigators to group allocation was not performed. Most expanded thyroid clonotypes (frequency above 0.001) were also detected in blood, a finding suggesting that blood repertoires may reflect thyroid immune responses. In cross-validation, a model built on a 13 V-J signature told ophthalmopathy apart from stable hyperthyroidism with approximately 91% sensitivity and approximately 81% specificity, and in testing the same model reached 80%/75%. In validation, progression to ophthalmopathy was predicted by the model with 65% to 71% sensitivity and 72% to 85% specificity, a median of roughly 6.4 months before onset.

Spanning cysteine to phenylalanine, the CDR3 consists of 17 amino acids. Of the read, only the CDR3 DNA is kept; its 51 bases are in frame from base 1. Reading the germline V gene gives CDR1 SGHAT and CDR2 FQNNGV. The junction shows trimming of 1 base on V and 2 bases on J, plus 18 bases between the germline ends. On this clonotype itself: Its recognized antigen is unknown. Base qualities are not recorded, but no much larger clone differs from it by a single base.

TCR beta CDR3 regions were amplified from RNA transcripts. The first round of RT-PCR for the TCR CDR3 was performed with the HTBI primer set and the Qiagen OneStep RT-PCR kit. Libraries were constructed in a second round of multiplex PCR, after which size selection and purification were performed. The libraries were sequenced on an Illumina HiSeq2000 using paired-end 100 bp reads. Regarding the original processing steps: Raw data were processed with SOAPnuke, discarding reads with adapters, uncalled bases, mean Phred below 15, or no exact constant-primer or identifier match. COPE v1.2.5 was used to merge the high-quality paired reads, and each unique nucleotide sequence was defined as a clonotype. MiTCR v1.1 was used to align clonotypes to the IMGT TRBV, TRBD and TRBJ reference segments. Analysis was restricted to V-J combinations with a frequency above 0.0001, which covered 99% to 99.2% of repertoires. The TCS score was defined as F50 (clonal expansion) divided by E x V (chaos), with BLOSUM62-based TCRdist calculated between CDR3 peptides within each V-J. Welch's t-statistics and random forest reduced approximately 520 V-J features to 13, which were used in a naive Bayes classifier (R e1071). Using fastp trimming at Q25 and MiXCR clonotype assembly, TCRdb reanalyzed the public sequencing data and kept in-frame beta chains. Rows are unified per CDR3 protein, each entry keeping the most common DNA and genes. These V and J calls originate from TCRdb's pipeline instead of the authors' own analysis. The sample has around 340,000 distinct CDR3 sequences on record, roughly a fifth of them singletons. The ten largest make up around half of the sample.

Graves' hyperthyroidism was defined as stable when no progression to ophthalmopathy occurred over 18 months of follow-up. Hyperthyroidism patients were newly diagnosed, with disease duration under 2 months, and aged 18 to 65 years. Patients with uncontrolled infections, other autoimmune diseases, pregnancy or lactation were excluded. Clinical symptoms, serum thyroxine and TRAb, thyroid ultrasound, and orbital computed tomography formed the basis for the diagnoses. Ficoll-Paque density gradient centrifugation was used to isolate PBMCs from around 10 ml of fresh peripheral blood. Total RNA was extracted using Trizol reagent, and RNA quality was assessed on an Agilent 2100 Bioanalyzer.

The receptor chain draws on TRBV11-2 and TRBJ2-7; a confident D gene designation cannot be given. The TCR was taken from a woman aged 50 to 65 with Graves' hyperthyroidism. Sequencing used blood. The base sequence is TGTGCCAGCAGCTTAGTTTCAGACACCTTGACCACCTACGAGCAGTACTTC. The translation is CASSLVSDTLTTYEQYF.